The 30 T cell receptor beta chains below were found in one sample sequenced in a study of blood T cell repertoires in COVID-19. Produced via immunoSEQ multiplex PCR; TCRdb's table is partial and in-frame only. The table lists some 160,000 clones, just under 90% of them singletons. Input material: peripheral blood. The receptors originated from an older woman with COVID-19, enrolled during active disease.

A few counts support this clone. This chain's CDR3 is CASSLRPGEYSPLHF. For the CDR3, the DNA is TGTGCCAGCAGCCTTCGGCCGGGAGAATATTCACCCCTCCACTTT. The rearrangement uses TRBV3-1 (or the pseudogene TRBV3-2) and TRBJ1-6; D is ambiguous. V was pared by 4 bases and J by 8 bases, with 15 bases between. Per germline, CDR1 LGHDT and CDR2 YNNKEL (reference sequence). The CDR3 has 15 residues.

J is TRBJ1-6 and V is TRBV3-1 (or the pseudogene TRBV3-2), with 10 nucleotides matching TRBD1. V dropped 1 base and J dropped 8; count of bases not matched to a gene: 11. Germline V CDR1 and CDR2: LGHDT, YNNKEL (reference sequence). CDR3 length: 18 residues. Here the CDR3 reads CASSQGLSTGGADSPLHF. The CDR3, as DNA: TGTGCCAGCAGCCAAGGCCTCTCGACAGGGGGCGCAGATTCACCCCTCCACTTT.

This chain's CDR3 is CSAIGEQYF. CDR3 in DNA: TGCAGTGCGATCGGGGAGCAGTACTTC. The V and J genes are TRBV20-1 and TRBJ2-7; D call uncertain. The CDR3 is 9 residues long. V dropped 6 bases and J dropped 7 bases, with 7 bases sitting between them. In germline, CDR1 is DFQATT, CDR2 SNEGSKA (reference sequence).

V usage is TRBV6-6 and J usage is TRBJ1-2; TRBD1 matches at 10 bases. Trimming at V came to 4 bases and at J to 14 bases, leaving 4 bases not matched to a gene. The CDR3 sequence is 11 residues long. Germline-derived CDR1 and CDR2 are MNHNY and SVGAGI (reference sequence). CDR3 protein: CASSLDRGLTF. The CDR3 nucleotides are TGTGCCAGCAGTTTGGACAGGGGGTTAACCTTC.

This chain links TRBV14 with TRBJ2-7, with D perhaps matching TRBD2 (5 bases). This CDR3 spans 12 amino acids. Germline loops: CDR1 SGHDN, CDR2 FVKESK. The V end lost 5 bases, the J end lost 12 bases, and 17 bases lay between the germline ends. The CDR3 loop is CASSSPGRARYF. Written as DNA, the CDR3 is TGTGCCAGCAGCTCCCCCGGGCGGGCCAGGTACTTC.

The chain's CDR3 is CASSFSREAGYTF. CDR3 DNA: TGTGCCAGCAGTTTTTCTCGGGAAGCGGGCTACACCTTC. This chain joins TRBV12-3 or TRBV12-4 and TRBJ1-2; the D is unclear. This CDR3 has 13 residues. Trimming took off 3 bases at V and 8 bases at J, with 13 bases between the two ends.

This sequence joins TRBV7-9 and TRBJ2-1, with 8 nucleotides matching TRBD1. Germline V gene data show CDR1 as SEHNR and CDR2 as FQNEAQ (reference sequence). V lost 5 bases to trimming and J lost 8 bases; unmatched junction nucleotides: 17. The CDR3 runs 17 residues. The chain's CDR3 is CASSRGRTGFRPDEQFF. The CDR3 DNA is TGTGCCAGCAGCAGGGGGCGGACAGGGTTTCGCCCTGATGAGCAGTTCTTC. Variable domain in full (rest from reference TRBV7-9 and TRBJ2-1): DTGVSQNPRHKITKRGQNVTFRCDPISEHNRLYWYRQTLGQGPEFLTYFQNEAQLEKSRLLSDRFSAERPKGSFSTLEIQRTEQGDSAMYLCASSRGRTGFRPDEQFFGPGTRLTVL.

This chain joins TRBV5-1 and TRBJ2-3, with TRBD2 matching over 7 bases. V lost 4 bases and J lost 4; bases outside the gene matches: 9. CDR3 size: 15 residues. Looked up from germline, CDR1 is SGHRS and CDR2 is YFSETQ. The CDR3, as DNA: TGCGCCAGCAGCCGAGACGGACTAGGAGCAGATACGCAGTATTTT. It specifies CASSRDGLGADTQYF.

This chain uses TRBV7-6 with TRBJ2-1; 13 nucleotides align to TRBD2. After removal of 5 bases from V and 8 bases from J, the junction contained 9 bases not matched to a gene. The CDR3 contains 16 residues. Per the germline V gene, CDR1 is SGHVS and CDR2 is FNYEAQ. CDR3 residues: CASSRPTSGGAHEQFF. For the CDR3, the DNA is TGTGCCAGCAGCCGACCCACTAGCGGGGGGGCACATGAGCAGTTCTTC.

This chain joins TRBV6-5 and TRBJ2-5, with a tentative D call TRBD1 (5 bases). Trimming removed 10 bases from V and 1 base from J, with 19 bases in between. The CDR3 length is 15 residues. The germline V gene encodes CDR1 MNHEY and CDR2 SVGAGI. CDR3 nucleotides: TGTGCCACCGGACGAAACAGGAAAGGCCAAGAGACCCAGTACTTC. Translating it yields CATGRNRKGQETQYF.

The J gene is TRBJ1-2, the V gene TRBV30, with 8 bases aligning to TRBD1. The CDR3 is 13 residues long. CDR1 and CDR2 from the germline V gene are GTSNPN and SVGIG (reference sequence). V was pared by 1 base and J by 5 bases, with 3 bases of the junction left unmatched. CDR3 protein: CAWSADRGYGYTF. CDR3 DNA sequence: TGTGCCTGGAGTGCCGACAGGGGTTATGGCTACACCTTC. Based on the CDR3 plus reference TRBV30 and TRBJ1-2, the full variable domain is SQTIHQWPATLVQPVGSPLSLECTVEGTSNPNLYWYRQAAGRGLQLLFYSVGIGQISSEVPQNLSASRPQDRQFILSSKKLLLSDSGFYLCAWSADRGYGYTFGSGTRLTVV.

By share, this clone ranks as medium-sized. The rearrangement links TRBV29-1 to TRBJ2-7; D gene unclear. The CDR3 covers 14 residues. Trimming stripped 5 bases from V and 3 bases from J, with 17 bases between. Per the germline V gene, CDR1 is SQVTM and CDR2 is ANQGSEA. The CDR3 DNA is TGCAGCGTTCTCTTATCTAGTTCGGACTACGAGCAGTACTTC. Amino acid sequence: CSVLLSSSDYEQYF.

The gene calls are TRBV7-9 and TRBJ1-2, with 9 bases fitting TRBD1. Germline CDR1 SEHNR, CDR2 FQNEAQ (reference sequence). V trimming: 3 bases; J trimming: 4 bases; junction bases outside the gene matches: 6. The CDR3 covers 15 residues. This CDR3 is CASSLDRGSGYGYTF. In DNA form, the CDR3 reads TGTGCCAGCAGCTTGGACAGGGGATCGGGCTATGGCTACACCTTC.

The chain couples TRBV6-5 to TRBJ2-1, with TRBD1 matching over 11 bases. Trimming removed 2 bases from V and 6 bases from J; junction bases left unmatched: 3. Germline V lookup: CDR1 MNHEY, CDR2 SVGAGI. The CDR3 loop spans 15 amino acids. The CDR3 DNA is TGTGCCAGCAGTTACCAAGGGACAGGGGGCAATGAGCAGTTCTTC. This translates into CASSYQGTGGNEQFF.

The chain uses TRBV2 and TRBJ1-6, with D tentatively TRBD1 (5 bases). With 3 bases removed from V and 14 bases from J, the gap between germline ends came to 11 bases. Germline values: CDR1 SNHLY, CDR2 FYNNEI. The CDR3 loop spans 12 amino acids. CDR3 protein: CASSEDWGALHF. CDR3 in DNA: TGTGCCAGCAGTGAGGATTGGGGGGCCCTCCACTTT.

The rearrangement joins TRBV6-2 or TRBV6-3 to TRBJ2-7, with TRBD1 as a possible D gene (6 bases). Germline values: CDR1 MNHEY, CDR2 SVGEGT. Trimming cost V 4 bases and J 4 bases, with 17 bases left between them. This CDR3 is 15 amino acids long. CDR3 nucleotide sequence: TGTGCCAGCAGTTCCCTCAGGGACAAACGGTACGAGCAGTACTTC. Protein sequence: CASSSLRDKRYEQYF.

This clone came up once. The chain combines TRBV5-1 with TRBJ1-6; 7 positions match TRBD1. CDR3 size: 16 residues. Germline CDR1 SGHRS, CDR2 YFSETQ. V lost 6 bases and J lost 6; bases outside the gene matches: 12. CDR3 amino acids: CASTTGPAGGNSPLHF. CDR3 nucleotides: TGCGCCAGCACCACGGGCCCAGCAGGGGGTAATTCACCCCTCCACTTT.

The genes are TRBV6-5 and TRBJ2-7; 10 bases line up with TRBD2. This CDR3 is 14 amino acids long. V was pared by 7 bases and J by 5 bases, with 8 bases of the junction left unmatched. CDR1 and CDR2 (germline): MNHEY, SVGAGI. The DNA of the CDR3 is TGTGCCAGCAACCCCGGGACTAGCGTACACGAGCAGTACTTC. Translation gives CASNPGTSVHEQYF.

Notes on this clone: The junction differs from germline at one of its ends, possibly a read error. The rearrangement links TRBV2 to TRBJ1-4; D might be TRBD1 (6 bases). Germline V gene data show CDR1 as SNHLY and CDR2 as FYNNEI. The CDR3 is 15 amino acids. CDR3 bases: TGTGCCAGCAGCGAAGGACAGACAACTAATGAAAAACTGTTTTTT. It codes for CASSEGQTTNEKLFF.

V is TRBV7-9 and J is TRBJ2-7, with 11 bases aligning to TRBD1. Germline V gives CDR1 SEHNR, CDR2 FQNEAQ (reference sequence). The CDR3 runs 17 residues. The ends lost 0 bases at V and 5 bases at J; junction bases unmatched: 9. The CDR3 coding sequence is TGTGCCAGCAGCTTAGCAAGACTCGGACAGGGGGCCCACGAGCAGTACTTC. This translates into CASSLARLGQGAHEQYF.

The chain is built from TRBV15 and TRBJ1-1, with D uncertain. Germline V CDR1 and CDR2: LNHNV, YYDKDF (reference sequence). Between the trimmed V and J ends, which lost 0 bases and 3 bases, there was a span of 5 bases. The CDR3 runs 13 residues. CDR3 DNA: TGTGCCACCAGCAGAGATCAGGACACTGAAGCTTTCTTT. It specifies CATSRDQDTEAFF.

The chain employs TRBV29-1 and TRBJ1-1; 7 bases agree with TRBD1. Losses at the gene ends were 4 bases for V and 4 bases for J; bases not matched to a gene: 12. Germline V lookup: CDR1 SQVTM, CDR2 ANQGSEA. The CDR3 length is 15 residues. CDR3 sequence: CSVVTTGVEGTEAFF. DNA of the CDR3: TGCAGCGTTGTAACTACAGGGGTAGAGGGCACTGAAGCTTTCTTT.

The DNA for the CDR3 is TGTGCCAGCAGTGAACAGGAACAGGTCCCCCCACAGCCCCAGCATTTT. Amino acids: CASSEQEQVPPQPQHF. The V call is TRBV6-1, the J call TRBJ1-5, with D perhaps matching TRBD1 (5 bases). CDR1 is MNHNS, CDR2 SASEGT, per germline. This CDR3 is built from 16 residues. Trimming took off 2 bases at V and 7 bases at J, with 18 bases between the two ends.

V is TRBV6-5 and J is TRBJ2-7, with D possibly matching TRBD1 (5 bases). With 0 bases removed from V and 4 bases from J, the gap between germline ends came to 16 bases. Per germline, CDR1 MNHEY and CDR2 SVGAGI. The CDR3 loop spans 16 amino acids. CDR3 loop: CASSYSYRQSIYEQYF. The DNA for the CDR3 is TGTGCCAGCAGTTACTCGTACCGACAGAGTATTTACGAGCAGTACTTC.

The chain is built from TRBV25-1 and TRBJ1-1; D call uncertain. Trimming cost V 3 bases and J 6 bases, with 14 bases left between them. Germline V gene lookup returns CDR1 MGHDK and CDR2 SYGVNS. This CDR3 region has 14 residues. The CDR3 DNA sequence: TGTGCCAGCAGTGATTTCCCACATGATTCTGAAGCTTTCTTT. It yields the protein CASSDFPHDSEAFF.

This clone was counted between two and nine times. Here the CDR3 DNA reads TGTGCCAGCCAACCTTGGGACAGCCAAGAGACCCAGTACTTC. Translated: CASQPWDSQETQYF. This chain links TRBV19 with TRBJ2-5, with TRBD1 matching 7 bases. With 9 bases clipped from V and 1 base from J, the junction kept 8 bases outside the gene matches. Germline values: CDR1 LNHDA, CDR2 SQIVND (reference sequence). CDR3 size: 14 residues.

This sequence joins TRBV29-1 and TRBJ1-2, with D unclear. The CDR3 extends over 14 amino acids. CDR1 and CDR2 from the germline V gene are SQVTM and ANQGSEA. Trimming cost V 7 bases and J 8 bases, with 23 bases left between them. This chain's CDR3 is CSARSPGWFEGYTF. CDR3 sequence (DNA): TGCAGCGCACGCTCCCCGGGGTGGTTCGAAGGCTACACCTTC.

V usage is TRBV7-8 and J usage is TRBJ1-2; D uncertain. The V gene's germline CDR1 is SGHVS and CDR2 FQNEAQ. This CDR3 has 15 residues. Trimming took off 8 bases at V and 8 bases at J, with 24 bases between the two ends. The CDR3 loop reads CASGRTITGHTGYTF. The DNA of the CDR3 is TGTGCCAGCGGTAGGACTATAACTGGGCACACAGGCTACACCTTC.

The gene calls are TRBV28 and TRBJ2-3; D is ambiguous. The germline V gene has CDR1 MDHEN and CDR2 SYDVKM. With 6 bases removed from V and 0 bases from J, the gap between germline ends came to 13 bases. This CDR3 has 15 residues. CDR3 amino acids: CASSPMFTSTDTQYF. The CDR3 DNA reads TGTGCCAGCAGCCCTATGTTTACTAGCACAGATACGCAGTATTTT.

The chain joins TRBV28 to TRBJ2-4, with a weak D call TRBD1 (7 bases). CDR3 size: 21 residues. With 4 bases removed from V and 0 bases from J, the gap between germline ends came to 28 bases. Germline V gene sequence: CDR1 MDHEN, CDR2 SYDVKM. The CDR3 loop is CASSWVYGGGQDSKAKNIQYF. DNA for the CDR3: TGTGCCAGCAGTTGGGTGTACGGAGGGGGCCAAGATTCGAAAGCCAAAAACATTCAGTACTTC.